A selection of T cell receptor beta chains follows, all from one sample in a study of blood T cell repertoires in COVID-19. The protocol was immunoSEQ multiplex PCR, while the TCRdb copy is restricted to in-frame clones and leaves out a portion. The sample yields 120,000 to 150,000 clones, about 84% seen once. Sequenced sample: peripheral blood. These receptors were obtained from a woman aged 50 to 60 with acute or convalescent COVID-19. Both conserved end residues are part of each CDR3.

TRBJ2-3,TRBV5-5,CASSLSGLLFTDTQYF
TRBJ2-7,TRBV7-2,CASSRDRGGYEQYF
TRBJ2-3,TRBV28,CASSFPPHRGGLRTDTQYF
TRBJ2-5,TRBV6-6,CASRESGQETQYF
TRBJ1-1,TRBV9,CASSETAMNTEAFF
TRBJ2-7,TRBV30,CAWTQSRQGSYEQYF
TRBJ2-3,TRBV27,CASSLLGPPDSTQYF
TRBJ1-4,TRBV5-1,CASSLGSGEKLFF
TRBJ1-4,TRBV19,CASSIDRGTGGTNEKLFF
TRBJ1-2,TRBV19,CASIEDSFNSNYGYTF
TRBJ2-1,TRBV4-3,CASSRGLAGNSYNEQFF
TRBJ1-3,TRBV7-9,CASSPQFGTGKGGNTIYF
TRBJ2-1,TRBV5-1,CASRSAGGVENEQFF
TRBJ2-7,TRBV7-6,CASSSGTGFGYEQYF
TRBJ2-6,TRBV28,CASSLLASGANVLTF
TRBJ2-5,TRBV3-1/TRBV3-2,CASSQGTSQRETQYF
TRBJ1-1,TRBV10-3,CAIRRTGFEAFF
TRBJ1-2,TRBV28,CASGQGLNYGYTF
TRBJ2-7,TRBV5-6,CASSLNGQGARFEQYF
TRBJ1-2,TRBV14,CASSLSTTGYGYTF
TRBJ1-1,TRBV4-2,CASSQDPGTGAGAEAFF
TRBJ1-6,TRBV18,CASSPPYRNSPLHF
TRBJ1-2,TRBV10-2,CASSDRGQGTDGYTF
TRBJ1-1,TRBV5-1,CASSLGTGVNTEAFF
TRBJ2-7,TRBV4-2,CASSQPGQSSYEQYF
TRBJ1-1,TRBV30,CAWNLREGAGEAFF
TRBJ1-2,TRBV9,CASSVVGTGEGYTF
TRBJ2-7,TRBV6-5,CASSYRVGVSYEQYF
TRBJ2-5,TRBV7-3,CASSTSGGEQETQYF
TRBJ1-5,TRBV3-1/TRBV3-2,CASSQATDSNQPQHF
TRBJ2-3,TRBV4-3,CASSQQGRDTQYF
TRBJ2-2,TRBV19,CASRTENTGELFF
TRBJ2-1,TRBV10-3,CAITRQDKAGIYNEQFF
TRBJ1-4,TRBV6-6,CASSFGQLNEKLFF
TRBJ2-1,TRBV6-5,CASRRDSNSYNEQFF
TRBJ1-6,TRBV2,CASSERVPAGLSPLHF
TRBJ2-5,TRBV7-3,CASSSGTGETQYF
TRBJ2-7,TRBV4-2,CASSQETGPYEQYF
TRBJ2-1,TRBV6-5,CASSSQGGQFF
TRBJ1-5,TRBV30,CAWTGQGDQPQHF
TRBJ1-3,TRBV12-5,CASGNPLHRVRF
TRBJ1-5,TRBV30,CAWSGGGKQPQHF
TRBJ2-7,TRBV4-1,CASSQIDGNAYEQYF
TRBJ2-2,TRBV5-1,CASSLTENTGELFF
TRBJ1-1,TRBV6-5,CASSEGAQTEAFF